This T cell receptor (beta chain) was recorded in a study of T cells in Graves' hyperthyroidism and ophthalmopathy (dated by TCRdb to between 2017 and 2020). General notes on the study: Peripheral blood samples were taken at initial diagnosis, before any treatment was given. After sampling, hyperthyroidism patients received methimazole starting at 30 mg daily, and ophthalmopathy patients received high-dose intravenous methylprednisolone. Prospective prediction of ophthalmopathy was tested in an independent validation cohort consisting of 18 to 20 hyperthyroidism patients and over 15 patients who later progressed to ophthalmopathy. In addition, the study compared T-cell repertoires in thyroid tissue and in blood from roughly 6 Graves' hyperthyroidism patients. According to the paper, TCR Vbeta CDR3 sequencing was carried out on 135 peripheral blood samples, which came from about 45 ophthalmopathy, around 74 hyperthyroidism and about 17 progressor patients. The roughly 99 discovery patients were divided at random into training and test sets in a 7:3 ratio. TCR V-J signatures able to tell the groups apart were searched for in a discovery cohort of some 100 patients, of whom 43 had Graves' ophthalmopathy and roughly 57 had stable Graves' hyperthyroidism. Paper-wide results and their limitations: Blood samples also contained most of the expanded thyroid clonotypes (frequency above 0.001), which suggests that blood repertoires may reflect thyroid immune responses. In cross-validation, a model built on a 13 V-J signature told ophthalmopathy apart from stable hyperthyroidism with approximately 91% sensitivity and 81% to 82% specificity, and in testing the same model reached 80%/75%. In validation, the model predicted progression to ophthalmopathy a median of about 6.5 months before onset, with about 71% sensitivity and 72.22% specificity. Sample size was not statistically predetermined, and blinding of investigators to group allocation was not performed.

The germline V end is reduced by 6 bases and the J end by 0 bases; junction bases left unmatched: 10. Taken from cysteine to phenylalanine, the CDR3 has 17 residues. Only CDR3 DNA remains: 51 bases, in frame from the first base. Reading the germline V gene gives CDR1 SGHTA and CDR2 FQGNSA. TCR beta CDR3 regions were amplified from RNA transcripts. For the first round of RT-PCR on the TCR CDR3, the HTBI primer set was used together with the Qiagen OneStep RT-PCR kit. A second multiplex PCR round built the libraries, followed by size selection and purification. Paired-end sequencing of the libraries was performed with 100 bp reads on an Illumina HiSeq2000. In the source study's methods: SOAPnuke was used to process the raw data, throwing out any read that contained adapters or uncalled bases, had a mean Phred below 15, or lacked an exact constant-primer or identifier match. High-quality paired reads were merged with COPE v1.2.5, and unique nucleotide sequences were defined as clonotypes. MiTCR v1.1 was used to align the clonotypes against IMGT TRBV, TRBD and TRBJ reference segments. Analysis was restricted to V-J combinations with a frequency above 0.0001, which covered 99% to 99.2% of repertoires. A TCS score was defined as the ratio of F50 (clonal expansion) to E x V (chaos), with BLOSUM62-based TCRdist applied between CDR3 peptides within each V-J. Welch's t-statistics and random forest reduced fewer than 550 V-J features to roughly 13, which were used in a naive Bayes classifier (R e1071). Thyroid-blood repertoire similarity was quantified with the Morisita-Horn index. TCRdb reran the public reads through fastp at Q25 and MiXCR, keeping productive beta chains. Rows merge per CDR3 protein into single entries with the most common DNA and genes. V and J calls and clone size were set by TCRdb, not the authors. This sample is represented by 800,000 or so distinct CDR3 sequences; 38% of them were singletons. The ten top clones hold 8% to 9% of the sample.

Note on this clonotype: Its antigen is still unknown. Within one base of it there is no much larger clone, and no base qualities were kept.

A patient counted as having stable Graves' hyperthyroidism if no progression to ophthalmopathy occurred over 18 months of follow-up. The hyperthyroidism patients were between 18 and 65 years old and newly diagnosed, with a disease duration of less than 2 months. The study excluded patients with uncontrolled infections, other autoimmune diseases, pregnancy or lactation. Diagnoses were established on the basis of clinical symptoms, serum thyroxine and TRAb, thyroid ultrasound, and orbital computed tomography. PBMCs were separated from roughly 10 ml of fresh peripheral blood using Ficoll-Paque density gradient centrifugation. Total RNA was extracted using Trizol reagent, and RNA quality was assessed on an Agilent 2100 Bioanalyzer.

In this chain, TRBV7-2 is recombined with TRBJ2-7; the junction holds 11 bases that match TRBD2. The sequence derives from a man aged 18 to 30 with Graves' hyperthyroidism. Sequenced material: blood. In nucleotide form, the sequence is TGTGCCAGCAGGTTGCGGCTAGCGGGGGGACTCTCCTACGAGCAGTACTTC. This yields the protein CASRLRLAGGLSYEQYF.